This T cell receptor (beta chain) is drawn from a study of PD-L1 blockade in urothelial cancer (TCRdb year 2017). Describing the broader study: All patients started therapy in the mid-2010s and received atezolizumab 1,200 mg intravenously every 3 weeks. About 85% of the 29 patients were males with bladder-origin urothelial cancer, and 18 of 29 reported a prior smoking history. Patients had an ECOG performance status of 0 or 1 and had received between 0 and 3 prior chemotherapy regimens. Blood samples were analyzed 3 weeks after the start of treatment (second dose) and 6 weeks after the start of treatment. Blood samples gave a median of about 150,000 T cells and tens of thousands of unique TCRs, with a median clonality of about 0.078. An exploratory multi-omic analysis was conducted of the somatic, immune and clinical correlates of response to PD-L1 blockade with atezolizumab in urothelial cancer. Pretreatment tumor samples and matched peripheral blood, collected serially before and after atezolizumab treatment, underwent TCR sequencing. Durable clinical benefit was defined as a progression-free survival longer than 6 months, and TCR features were additionally tested against progression-free survival and overall survival. In the same patients, pretreatment tumors underwent whole exome sequencing and RNA sequencing in addition to TCR sequencing. Under ten patients achieved durable clinical benefit and approximately 19 did not. Approximately 30 patients had pretreatment blood TCR-seq, around 24 had at least one posttreatment blood collection, and around 24 had tumor TCR-seq. The research as a whole found: Because the sample size was small (n of about 30) and many exploratory analyses were performed, the results are intended to be hypothesis-generating. A pretreatment peripheral blood TCR clonality below the median was linked to improved progression-free and overall survival. Patients with durable benefit showed greater expansion of tumor-associated TCR clones in peripheral blood 3 weeks after starting treatment (n = 22, p = 0.022).

Synthetic TCR analog templates were spiked into each PCR to estimate absolute template abundance from read counts. Using the immunoSEQ assay, TCRbeta CDR3 regions were amplified from genomic DNA with bias-controlled V and J gene primers. Sequencing of rearranged TCRbeta segments was performed at approximately 20X coverage. The authors' pipeline ran thus. Sequencing errors were corrected by clustering and CDR3s were annotated against IMGT to assign V, D and J genes. Out-of-frame and stop-codon sequences were excluded, and only productive TCRbeta rearrangements were used in downstream analyses. Clonality was computed as one minus Shannon entropy normalized by the log of the number of unique productive sequences. Fisher's exact test with Benjamini-Hochberg correction, at a threshold of adjusted p below 0.01, was used to find clones that differed between time points or between blood and tumor. TCRdb obtained this table from immuneACCESS and retained in-frame rearrangements with V and J assigned. These tables miss some clones; where compared with another copy, unresolved V genes account for less than half of the shortfall, and the remainder is unexplained. That table furnishes V, J and clone size, whereas the DNA furnished D and trimming. Within this sample are roughly 130,000 clones, with 65% to 85% of them counted one time only. The ten largest clones represent 2.5% to 4% of the sample.

Looking up the germline V gene (reference sequence) yields CDR1 SEHNR and CDR2 FQNEAQ. Unmatched junction bases come to 17, with V trimmed by 5 bases and J by 5 bases. Measured from the cysteine to the phenylalanine, the CDR3 is 18 residues long. Only CDR3 DNA remains: 54 bases, in frame from the first base. The sample's time point, from its label and the paper: pretreatment peripheral blood. The cohort included 29 patients with locally advanced or metastatic urothelial carcinoma who were treated at Memorial Sloan Kettering on a trial protocol. Peripheral blood mononuclear cells were collected pretreatment and during treatment, with between 1 and 8 total time points obtained per patient. The Qiagen DNeasy Blood extraction kit was used to purify genomic DNA from total PBMCs and from tumor samples. PBMCs were collected pretreatment and during treatment, and were isolated and stored as previously described.

This clone was counted only a few times. This receptor's antigen is unknown. No base-level quality is on record; no much larger clone is a single base apart. Rearrangement joined TRBV7-9 to TRBJ2-7; 11 of the junction bases match TRBD2. This receptor was taken from a man aged 50 to 59 with urothelial cancer. Sample: PBMCs, taken around atezolizumab (anti-PD-L1) treatment. This receptor carries the CDR3 CASSPGLAGLSAGHEQYF. The bases read TGTGCCAGCAGCCCAGGACTAGCGGGCTTGTCTGCCGGCCACGAGCAGTACTTC.